This TCR beta chain is drawn from a study of blood T cell repertoires in COVID-19. Study-level background: Sites across the United States, Italy and Spain contributed samples from acute and convalescent COVID-19.

The V end lost 2 bases, the J end lost 0 bases, and 5 bases lay between the germline ends. The CDR3 totals 13 residues. Authors' methods: For nucleated cells, counts were estimated from reference gene primer amplification. TCRdb's table, derived via immunoSEQ multiplex PCR, lists solely in-frame clones and lacks some. V, J and clone size were drawn from that table, and D and trimming were deduced from the DNA. The data hold about 54,000 clones, with roughly 90% observed a single time. The rearrangement uses TRBV12-3 or TRBV12-4 and TRBJ2-7; D is unclear. This TCR was sampled from a middle-aged man with COVID-19, enrolled during active disease. The sequencing input was peripheral blood. The CDR3 spells CASSLIGSYEQYF. The CDR3 DNA reads TGTGCCAGCAGTTTAATCGGCTCCTACGAGCAGTACTTC.